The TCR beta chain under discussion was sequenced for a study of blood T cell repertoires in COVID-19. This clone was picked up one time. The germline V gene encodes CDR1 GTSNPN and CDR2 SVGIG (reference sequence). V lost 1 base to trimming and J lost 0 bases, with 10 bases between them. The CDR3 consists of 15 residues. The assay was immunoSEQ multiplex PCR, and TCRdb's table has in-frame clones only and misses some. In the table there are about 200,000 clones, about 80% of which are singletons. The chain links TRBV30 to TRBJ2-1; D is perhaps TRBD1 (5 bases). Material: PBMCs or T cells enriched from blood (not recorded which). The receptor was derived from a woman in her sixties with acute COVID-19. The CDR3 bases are TGTGCCTGGAGTGGGGGCCTAAGCTCCTACAATGAGCAGTTCTTC. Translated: CAWSGGLSSYNEQFF.